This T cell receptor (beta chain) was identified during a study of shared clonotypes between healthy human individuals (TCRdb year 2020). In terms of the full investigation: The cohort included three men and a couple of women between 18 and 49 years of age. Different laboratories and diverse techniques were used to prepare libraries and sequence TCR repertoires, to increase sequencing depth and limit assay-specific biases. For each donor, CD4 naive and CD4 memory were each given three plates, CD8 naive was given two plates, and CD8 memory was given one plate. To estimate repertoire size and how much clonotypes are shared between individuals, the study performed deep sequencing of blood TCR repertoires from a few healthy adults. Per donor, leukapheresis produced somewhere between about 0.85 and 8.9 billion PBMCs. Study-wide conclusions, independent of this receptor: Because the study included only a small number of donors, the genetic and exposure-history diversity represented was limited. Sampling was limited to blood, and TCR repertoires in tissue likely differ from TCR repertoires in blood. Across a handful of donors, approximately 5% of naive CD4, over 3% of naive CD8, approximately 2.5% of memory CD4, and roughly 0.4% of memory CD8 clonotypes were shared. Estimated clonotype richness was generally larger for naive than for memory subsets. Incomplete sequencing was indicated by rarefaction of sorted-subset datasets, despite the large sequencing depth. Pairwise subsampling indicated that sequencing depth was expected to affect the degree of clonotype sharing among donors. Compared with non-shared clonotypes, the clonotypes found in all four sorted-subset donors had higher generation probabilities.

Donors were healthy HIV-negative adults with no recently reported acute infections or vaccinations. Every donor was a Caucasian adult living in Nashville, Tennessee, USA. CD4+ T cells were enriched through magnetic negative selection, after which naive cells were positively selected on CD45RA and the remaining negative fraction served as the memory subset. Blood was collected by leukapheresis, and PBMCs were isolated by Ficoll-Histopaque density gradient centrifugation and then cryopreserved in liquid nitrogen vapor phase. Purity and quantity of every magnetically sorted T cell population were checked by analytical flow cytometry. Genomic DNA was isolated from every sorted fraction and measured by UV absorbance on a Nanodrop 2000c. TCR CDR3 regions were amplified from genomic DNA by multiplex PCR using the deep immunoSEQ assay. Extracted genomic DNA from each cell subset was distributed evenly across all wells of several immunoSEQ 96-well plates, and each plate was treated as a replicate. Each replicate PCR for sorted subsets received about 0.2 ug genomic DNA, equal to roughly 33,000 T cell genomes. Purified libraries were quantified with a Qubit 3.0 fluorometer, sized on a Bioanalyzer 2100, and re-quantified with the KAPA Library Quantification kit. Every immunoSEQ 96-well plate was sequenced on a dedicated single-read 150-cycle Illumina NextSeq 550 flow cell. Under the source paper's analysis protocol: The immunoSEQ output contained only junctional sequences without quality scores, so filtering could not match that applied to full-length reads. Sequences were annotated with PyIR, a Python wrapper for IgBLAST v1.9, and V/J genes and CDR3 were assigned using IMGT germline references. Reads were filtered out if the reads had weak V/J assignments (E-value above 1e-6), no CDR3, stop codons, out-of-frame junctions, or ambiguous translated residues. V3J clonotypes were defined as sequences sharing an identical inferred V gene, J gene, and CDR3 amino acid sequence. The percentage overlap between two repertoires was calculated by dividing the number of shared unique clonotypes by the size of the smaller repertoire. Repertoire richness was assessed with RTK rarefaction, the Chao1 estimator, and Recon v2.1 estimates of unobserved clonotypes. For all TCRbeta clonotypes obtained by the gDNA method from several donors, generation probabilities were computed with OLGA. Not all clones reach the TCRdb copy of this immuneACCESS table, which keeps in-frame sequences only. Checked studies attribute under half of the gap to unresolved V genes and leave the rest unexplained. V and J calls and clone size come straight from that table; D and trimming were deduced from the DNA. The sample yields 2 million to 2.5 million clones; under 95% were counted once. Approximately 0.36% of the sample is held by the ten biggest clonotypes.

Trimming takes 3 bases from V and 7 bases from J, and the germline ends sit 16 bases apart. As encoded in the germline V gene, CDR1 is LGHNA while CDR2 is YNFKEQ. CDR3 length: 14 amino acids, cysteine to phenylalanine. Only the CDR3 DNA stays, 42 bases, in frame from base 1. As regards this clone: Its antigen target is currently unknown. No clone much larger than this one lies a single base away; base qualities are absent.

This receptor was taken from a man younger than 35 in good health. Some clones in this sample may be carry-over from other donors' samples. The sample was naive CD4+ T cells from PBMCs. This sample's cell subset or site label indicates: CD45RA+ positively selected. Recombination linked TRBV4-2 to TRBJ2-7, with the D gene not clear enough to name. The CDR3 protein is CASSHLSGSREQYF. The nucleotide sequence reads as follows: TGTGCCAGCAGCCACCTCTCGGGTTCCAGGGAGCAGTACTTC.